This T cell receptor beta chain was obtained from a study of T-cell memory formation after mild COVID-19. TCRdb reprocessed the 5' RACE reads via MiXCR and lists one record per CDR3 protein. The sample shows about 400,000 distinct CDR3 sequences, around 14% of them seen only once. The CDR3 extends over 18 amino acids. Per the germline V gene, CDR1 is SGHRS and CDR2 is YFSETQ. V lost 2 bases, J lost 1 base, and 8 bases stayed unmatched. The chain has TRBV5-1 and TRBJ2-3; TRBD2 aligns across 12 bases. This TCR was sampled from a man between 18 and 35 years old who had mild COVID-19 (a few samples of this study predate the infection). Cell type and time point are not known. Sequenced material: PBMCs or a T cell subset sorted from them (not recorded which). The CDR3 loop is CASSFLAGGPGGTDTQYF. Here the CDR3 DNA reads TGCGCCAGCAGCTTCCTAGCGGGGGGGCCAGGGGGCACAGATACGCAGTATTTT.